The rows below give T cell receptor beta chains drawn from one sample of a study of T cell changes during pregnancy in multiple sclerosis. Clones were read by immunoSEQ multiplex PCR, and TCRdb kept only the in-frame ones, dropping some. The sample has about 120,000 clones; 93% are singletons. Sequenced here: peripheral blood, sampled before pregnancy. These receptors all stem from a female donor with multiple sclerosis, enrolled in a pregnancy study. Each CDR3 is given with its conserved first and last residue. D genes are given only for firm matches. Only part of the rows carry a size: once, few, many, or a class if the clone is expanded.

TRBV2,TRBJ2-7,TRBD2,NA,TGTGCCACCCTAGCGGGAGTCCCCGACGAGCAGTACTTC,CATLAGVPDEQYF
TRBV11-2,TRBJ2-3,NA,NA,TGTGCCAGCAGCTTAGGGGGGCGCGGGACAGATACGCAGTATTTT,CASSLGGRGTDTQYF
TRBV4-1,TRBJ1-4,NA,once,TGCGCCAGCAGCCAAGGGGGTAGGGGGGGCAGGGAAAGCTTAAAACTGTTTTTT,CASSQGGRGGRESLKLFF
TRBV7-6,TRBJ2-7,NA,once,TGTGCCAGCTCCGGTAAGGGGACCTACGAGCAGTACTTC,CASSGKGTYEQYF
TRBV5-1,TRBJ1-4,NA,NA,TGCGCCAGCAGCAAGCGGACAGAGAATGAAAAACTGTTTTTT,CASSKRTENEKLFF
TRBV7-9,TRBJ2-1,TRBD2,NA,TGTGCCAGCAGCTTAGTAGGTTGGGGGACTAGCGGGAGGGATGAGCAGTTCTTC,CASSLVGWGTSGRDEQFF
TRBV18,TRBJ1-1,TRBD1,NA,TGTGCCAGCTCACCACGTATCGGTCAGGGGGCGCGACTCGACACTGAAGCTTTCTTT,CASSPRIGQGARLDTEAFF
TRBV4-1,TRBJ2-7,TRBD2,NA,TGCGCCAGCAGCCAAGAAGTGGGACTAGCGGCCTACGAGCAGTACTTC,CASSQEVGLAAYEQYF
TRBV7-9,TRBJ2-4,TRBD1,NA,TGTGCCAGCAGCTATAGACAGGGAATGGGGAACATTCAGTACTTC,CASSYRQGMGNIQYF
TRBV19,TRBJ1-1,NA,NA,TGTGCCAGTAGTATACCCACAGGACACAACACTGAAGCTTTCTTT,CASSIPTGHNTEAFF
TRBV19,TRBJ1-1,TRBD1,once,TGTGCCAGCCAGGACAGGCACCAGAAAATGAACACTGAAGCTTTCTTT,CASQDRHQKMNTEAFF
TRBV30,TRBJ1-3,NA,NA,TGTGCCTGGATGCGTTACAGGACGAGCTCTGGAAACACCATATATTTT,CAWMRYRTSSGNTIYF
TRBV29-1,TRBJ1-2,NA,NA,TGCAGCGGGGGATCAGGGAACGGCTACACCTTC,CSGGSGNGYTF
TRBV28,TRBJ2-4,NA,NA,TGTGCCAGCAGTCTCACAGGAGCCAAAAACATTCAGTACTTC,CASSLTGAKNIQYF
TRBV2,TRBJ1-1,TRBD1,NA,TGTGCCAGCCGCGGGACAGCCGCTGAAGCTTTCTTT,CASRGTAAEAFF
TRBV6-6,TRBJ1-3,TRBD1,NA,TGTGCCAGCAGTTACGAACAGGGGCGAGGAGACACCATATATTTT,CASSYEQGRGDTIYF
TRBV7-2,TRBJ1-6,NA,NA,TGTGCCAGCAGCTTAGCGGGGGCCAGTGGGGGCTCACCCCTCCACTTT,CASSLAGASGGSPLHF
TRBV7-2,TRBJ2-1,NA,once,TGTGCCAGCAGCTCTCCCCCGGTACGTTACAATGAGCAGTTCTTC,CASSSPPVRYNEQFF